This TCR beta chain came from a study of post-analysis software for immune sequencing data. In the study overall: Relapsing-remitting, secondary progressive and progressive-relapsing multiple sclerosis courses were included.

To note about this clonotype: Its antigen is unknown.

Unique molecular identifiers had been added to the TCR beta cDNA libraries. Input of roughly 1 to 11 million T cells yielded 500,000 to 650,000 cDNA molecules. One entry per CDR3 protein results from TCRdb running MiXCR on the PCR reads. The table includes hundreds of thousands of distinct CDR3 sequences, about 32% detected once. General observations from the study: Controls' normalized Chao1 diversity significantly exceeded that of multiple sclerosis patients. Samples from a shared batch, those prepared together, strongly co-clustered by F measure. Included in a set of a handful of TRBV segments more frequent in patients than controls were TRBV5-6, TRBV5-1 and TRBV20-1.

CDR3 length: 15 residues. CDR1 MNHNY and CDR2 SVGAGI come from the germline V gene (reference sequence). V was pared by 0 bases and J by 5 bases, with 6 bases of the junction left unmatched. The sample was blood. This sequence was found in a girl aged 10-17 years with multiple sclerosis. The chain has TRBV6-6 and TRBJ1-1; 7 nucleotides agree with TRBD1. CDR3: CASSYSTTGLTEAFF. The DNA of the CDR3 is TGTGCCAGCAGTTACTCTACGACAGGGTTAACTGAAGCTTTCTTT.